The following is a T cell receptor (beta chain) sequence with its context. Sequencing was performed with immunoSEQ multiplex PCR; in TCRdb, only in-frame clones are kept and a portion is missing. This table holds around 400,000 clones, around 90% found once. This sample is part of a study of blood T cell repertoires in COVID-19. V shed 6 bases, J shed 3 bases, and the junction held 2 bases outside the gene matches. Per the germline V gene, CDR1 is WNHNN and CDR2 is SYGVQD (reference sequence). The CDR3 is made up of 14 amino acids. Sequenced input: peripheral blood. The rearrangement links TRBV10-1 to TRBJ2-2, with 9 bases that match TRBD2. The TCR sequence derives from a man between 35 and 55 years old with acute or convalescent COVID-19. CDR3 sequence: CASRTSGDTGELFF. As DNA, the CDR3 is TGCGCCAGCAGGACTAGCGGAGACACCGGGGAGCTGTTTTTT.